This TCR beta chain was captured in a study of T cells in Graves' hyperthyroidism and ophthalmopathy. The investigators amplified TCR beta CDR3 regions from RNA transcripts. The HTBI primer set was used in a first-round RT-PCR of the TCR CDR3. TCRdb re-derived calls from the multiplex PCR reads in MiXCR, one entry per CDR3 protein. There are 340,000 or so distinct CDR3 sequences in the sample; about 15% occur only once, and roughly a third lies in the top ten. The clonotype was recovered from a man younger than 45 with Graves' hyperthyroidism. The sequenced sample consisted of blood.

The DNA of the CDR3 is TGTGCCATCAGTGACACAGATACGCAGTATTTT. This encodes CAISDTDTQYF. The genes are TRBV10-3 and TRBJ2-3; D unresolved. CDR1 is ENHRY and CDR2 is SYGVKD in the germline V gene. V lost 3 bases and J 2 bases, leaving 0 bases between the germline ends. CDR3 length: 11 residues.